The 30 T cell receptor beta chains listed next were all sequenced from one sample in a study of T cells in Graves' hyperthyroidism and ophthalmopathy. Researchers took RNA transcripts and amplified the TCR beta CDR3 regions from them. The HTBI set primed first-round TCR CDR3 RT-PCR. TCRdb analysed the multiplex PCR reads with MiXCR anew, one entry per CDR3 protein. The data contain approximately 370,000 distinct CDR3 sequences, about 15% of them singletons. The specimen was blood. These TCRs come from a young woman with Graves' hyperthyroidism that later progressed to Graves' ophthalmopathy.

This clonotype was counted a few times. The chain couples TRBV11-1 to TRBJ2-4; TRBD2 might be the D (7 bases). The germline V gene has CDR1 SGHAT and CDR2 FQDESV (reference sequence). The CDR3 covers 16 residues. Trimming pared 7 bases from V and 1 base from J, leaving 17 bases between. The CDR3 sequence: CASTGGQSTAKNIQYF. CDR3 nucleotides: TGTGCCAGCACCGGGGGGCAGTCCACGGCCAAAAACATTCAGTACTTC.

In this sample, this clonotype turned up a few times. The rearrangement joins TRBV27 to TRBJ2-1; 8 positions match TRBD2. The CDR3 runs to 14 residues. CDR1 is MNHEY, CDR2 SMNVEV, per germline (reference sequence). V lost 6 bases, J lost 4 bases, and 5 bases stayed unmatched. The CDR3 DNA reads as TGTGCCAGCAGCCGACTAGCGACGTACAATGAGCAGTTCTTC. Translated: CASSRLATYNEQFF.

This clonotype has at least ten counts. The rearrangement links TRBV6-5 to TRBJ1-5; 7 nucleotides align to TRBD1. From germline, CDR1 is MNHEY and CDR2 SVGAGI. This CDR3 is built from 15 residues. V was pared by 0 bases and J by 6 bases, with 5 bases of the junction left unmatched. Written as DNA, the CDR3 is TGTGCCAGCAGTTACTCGAAGACAGGGAGTCAGCCCCAGCATTTT. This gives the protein CASSYSKTGSQPQHF.

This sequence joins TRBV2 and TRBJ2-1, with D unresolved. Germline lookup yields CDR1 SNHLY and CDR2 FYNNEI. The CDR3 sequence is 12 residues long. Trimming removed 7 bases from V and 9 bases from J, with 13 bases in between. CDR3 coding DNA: TGTGCCAGCAATTCGGTCTCCGTTGAGCAGTTCTTC. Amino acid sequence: CASNSVSVEQFF.

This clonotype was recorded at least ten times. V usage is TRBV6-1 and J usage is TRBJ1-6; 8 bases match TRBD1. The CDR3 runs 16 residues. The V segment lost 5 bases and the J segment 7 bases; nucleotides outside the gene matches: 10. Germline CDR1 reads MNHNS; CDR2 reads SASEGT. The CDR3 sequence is CASSSDRAELNSPLHF. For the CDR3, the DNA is TGTGCCAGCAGTTCGGACAGGGCGGAACTGAATTCACCCCTCCACTTT.

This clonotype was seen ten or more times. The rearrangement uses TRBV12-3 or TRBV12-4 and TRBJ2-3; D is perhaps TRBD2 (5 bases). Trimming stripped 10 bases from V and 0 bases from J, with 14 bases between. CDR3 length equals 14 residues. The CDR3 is CATEDWESTDTQYF. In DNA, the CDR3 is TGTGCCACCGAGGACTGGGAGAGCACAGATACGCAGTATTTT.

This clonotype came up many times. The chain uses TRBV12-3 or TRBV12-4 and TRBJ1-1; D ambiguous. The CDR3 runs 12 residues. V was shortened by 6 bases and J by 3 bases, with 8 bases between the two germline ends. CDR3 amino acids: CASSIGHTEAFF. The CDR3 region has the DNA TGTGCCAGCAGCATTGGGCACACTGAAGCTTTCTTT.

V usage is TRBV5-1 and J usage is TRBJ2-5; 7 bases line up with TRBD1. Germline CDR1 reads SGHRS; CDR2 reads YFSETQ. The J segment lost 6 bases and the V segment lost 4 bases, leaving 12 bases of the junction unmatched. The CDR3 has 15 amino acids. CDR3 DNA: TGCGCCAGCAGCCCGGGGACAGCAACAACGAAGACCCAGTACTTC. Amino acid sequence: CASSPGTATTKTQYF.

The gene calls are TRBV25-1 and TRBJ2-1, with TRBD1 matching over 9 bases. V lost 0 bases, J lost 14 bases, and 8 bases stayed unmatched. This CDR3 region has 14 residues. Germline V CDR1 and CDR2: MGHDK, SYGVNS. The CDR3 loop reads CASSEYQGTGIKFF. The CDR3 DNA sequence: TGTGCCAGCAGTGAATATCAGGGGACAGGGATCAAGTTCTTC.

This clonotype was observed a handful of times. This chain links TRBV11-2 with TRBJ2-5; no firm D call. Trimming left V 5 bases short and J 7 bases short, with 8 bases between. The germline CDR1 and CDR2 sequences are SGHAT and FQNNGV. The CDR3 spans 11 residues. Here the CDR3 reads CASSPGRTQYF. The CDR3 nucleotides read TGTGCCAGCAGCCCCGGGCGGACCCAGTACTTC.

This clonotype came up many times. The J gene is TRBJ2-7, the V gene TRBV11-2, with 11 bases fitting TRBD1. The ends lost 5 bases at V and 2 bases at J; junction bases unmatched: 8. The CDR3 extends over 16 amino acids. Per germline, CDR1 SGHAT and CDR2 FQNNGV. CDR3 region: CASSLVSGQGAYEQYF. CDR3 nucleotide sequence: TGTGCCAGCAGCCTAGTCTCGGGACAGGGGGCCTACGAGCAGTACTTC.

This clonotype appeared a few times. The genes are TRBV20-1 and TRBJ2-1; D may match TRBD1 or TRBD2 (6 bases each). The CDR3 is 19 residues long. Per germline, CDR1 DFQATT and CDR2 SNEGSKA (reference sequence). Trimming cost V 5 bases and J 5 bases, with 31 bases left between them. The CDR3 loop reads CSASPGAPGRFRSDNEQFF. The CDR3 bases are TGCAGTGCTTCTCCGGGGGCCCCCGGAAGATTTAGATCCGACAATGAGCAGTTCTTC.

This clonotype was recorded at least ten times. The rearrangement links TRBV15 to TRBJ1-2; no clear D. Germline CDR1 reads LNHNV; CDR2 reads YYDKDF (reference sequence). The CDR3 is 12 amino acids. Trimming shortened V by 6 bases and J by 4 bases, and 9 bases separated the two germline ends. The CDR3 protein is CATRGTSYGYTF. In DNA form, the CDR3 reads TGTGCCACCAGAGGTACCTCCTATGGCTACACCTTC. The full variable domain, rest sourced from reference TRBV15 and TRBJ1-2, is DAMVIQNPRYQVTQFGKPVTLSCSQTLNHNVMYWYQQKSSQAPKLLFHYYDKDFNNEADTPDNFQSRRPNTSFCFLDIRSPGLGDTAMYLCATRGTSYGYTFGSGTRLTVV.

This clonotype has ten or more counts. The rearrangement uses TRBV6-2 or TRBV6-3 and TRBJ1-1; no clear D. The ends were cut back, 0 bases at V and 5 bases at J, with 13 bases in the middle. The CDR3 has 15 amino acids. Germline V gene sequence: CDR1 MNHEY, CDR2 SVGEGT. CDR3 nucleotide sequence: TGTGCCAGCAGTTACTCGTCGGTAGGAGGGACTGAAGCTTTCTTT. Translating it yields CASSYSSVGGTEAFF.

CDR3 coding DNA: TGTGCCAGCAGCTTAGGGGGGTACGCGGTAAACGAGCAGTACTTC. Encoded protein: CASSLGGYAVNEQYF. The V and J genes are TRBV13 and TRBJ2-7; unclear D gene. Germline CDR1 is PRHDT and CDR2 is FYEKMQ (reference sequence). Trimming removed 0 bases from V and 5 bases from J, with 14 bases in between. The CDR3 has 15 residues.

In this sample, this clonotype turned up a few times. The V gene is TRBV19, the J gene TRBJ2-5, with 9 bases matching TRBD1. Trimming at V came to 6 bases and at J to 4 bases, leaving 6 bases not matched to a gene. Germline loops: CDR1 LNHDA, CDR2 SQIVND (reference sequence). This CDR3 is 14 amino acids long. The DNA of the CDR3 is TGTGCCAGTAGCGCTACAGGGGGCGTAGAGACCCAGTACTTC. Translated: CASSATGGVETQYF.

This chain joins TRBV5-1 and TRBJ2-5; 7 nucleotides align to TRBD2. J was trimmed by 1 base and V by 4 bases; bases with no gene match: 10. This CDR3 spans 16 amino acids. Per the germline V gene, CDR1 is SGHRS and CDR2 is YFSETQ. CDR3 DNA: TGCGCCAGCAGCCTGCGGGACTATGGGATCCAAGAGACCCAGTACTTC. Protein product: CASSLRDYGIQETQYF.

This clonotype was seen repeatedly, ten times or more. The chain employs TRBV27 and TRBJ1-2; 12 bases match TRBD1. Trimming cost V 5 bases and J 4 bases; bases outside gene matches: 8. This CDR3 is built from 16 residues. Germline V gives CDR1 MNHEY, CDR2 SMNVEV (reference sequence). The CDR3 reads CASSHGTGGFFYGYTF. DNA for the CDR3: TGTGCCAGCAGTCACGGGACAGGGGGCTTTTTCTATGGCTACACCTTC.

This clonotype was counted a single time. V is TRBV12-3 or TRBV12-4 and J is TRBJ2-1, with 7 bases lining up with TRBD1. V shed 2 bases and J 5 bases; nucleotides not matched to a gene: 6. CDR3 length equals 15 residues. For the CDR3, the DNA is TGTGCCAGCAGTTTACCGACAGGGTCCCACAATGAGCAGTTCTTC. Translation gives CASSLPTGSHNEQFF.

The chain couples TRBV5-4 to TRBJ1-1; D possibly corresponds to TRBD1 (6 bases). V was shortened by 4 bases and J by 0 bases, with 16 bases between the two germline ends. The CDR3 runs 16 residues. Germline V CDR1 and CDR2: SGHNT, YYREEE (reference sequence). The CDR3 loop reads CASSAKQGIVNTEAFF. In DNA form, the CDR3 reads TGTGCCAGCAGCGCGAAACAGGGCATAGTGAACACTGAAGCTTTCTTT.

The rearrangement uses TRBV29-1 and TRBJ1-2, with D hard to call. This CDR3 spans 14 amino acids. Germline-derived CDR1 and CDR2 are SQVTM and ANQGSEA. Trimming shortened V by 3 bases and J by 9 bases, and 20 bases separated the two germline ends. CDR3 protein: CSVDPTGRAGSYTF. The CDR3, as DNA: TGCAGCGTTGACCCCACGGGTAGGGCTGGTAGCTACACCTTC.

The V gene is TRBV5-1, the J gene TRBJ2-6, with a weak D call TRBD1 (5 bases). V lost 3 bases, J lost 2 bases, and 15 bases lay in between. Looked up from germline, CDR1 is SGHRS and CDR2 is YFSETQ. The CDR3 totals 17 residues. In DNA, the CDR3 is TGCGCCAGCAGCTACCAGGGTGAACGAACTGGGGCCAACGTCCTGACTTTC. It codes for CASSYQGERTGANVLTF.

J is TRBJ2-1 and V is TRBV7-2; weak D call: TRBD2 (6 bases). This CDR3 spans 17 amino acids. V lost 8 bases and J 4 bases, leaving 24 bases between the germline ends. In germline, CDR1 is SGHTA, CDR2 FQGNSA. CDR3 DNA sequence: TGTGCCAGCCGTCACCTTCCGGGCCTAGCGACATACAATGAGCAGTTCTTC. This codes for CASRHLPGLATYNEQFF.

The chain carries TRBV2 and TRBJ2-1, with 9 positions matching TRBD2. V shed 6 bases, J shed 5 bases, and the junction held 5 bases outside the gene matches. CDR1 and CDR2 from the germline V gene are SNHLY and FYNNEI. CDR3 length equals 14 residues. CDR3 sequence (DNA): TGTGCCAGCAGGACTAGCGGCTTGAACAATGAGCAGTTCTTC. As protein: CASRTSGLNNEQFF.

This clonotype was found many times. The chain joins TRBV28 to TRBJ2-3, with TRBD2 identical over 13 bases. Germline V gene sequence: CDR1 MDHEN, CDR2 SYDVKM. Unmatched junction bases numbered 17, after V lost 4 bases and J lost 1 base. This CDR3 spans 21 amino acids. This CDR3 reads CASSSTWGLTSGRQRTDTQYF. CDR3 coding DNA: TGTGCCAGCAGTTCCACATGGGGACTGACTAGCGGGAGGCAACGCACAGATACGCAGTATTTT.

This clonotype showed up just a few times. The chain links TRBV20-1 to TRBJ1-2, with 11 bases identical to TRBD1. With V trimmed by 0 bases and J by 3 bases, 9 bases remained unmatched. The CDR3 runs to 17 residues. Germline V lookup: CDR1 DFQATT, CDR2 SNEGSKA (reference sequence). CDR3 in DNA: TGCAGTGCTAGAGATACGAGGACAGGGGGCGTTTACTATGGCTACACCTTC. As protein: CSARDTRTGGVYYGYTF.

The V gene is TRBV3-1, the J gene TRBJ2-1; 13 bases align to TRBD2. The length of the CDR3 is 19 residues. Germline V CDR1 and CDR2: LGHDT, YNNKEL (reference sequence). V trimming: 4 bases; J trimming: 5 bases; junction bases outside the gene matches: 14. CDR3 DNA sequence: TGTGCCAGCAGCCCCCCCTGGACTAGCGGGAGTGGTGAGGACAATGAGCAGTTCTTC. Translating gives CASSPPWTSGSGEDNEQFF.

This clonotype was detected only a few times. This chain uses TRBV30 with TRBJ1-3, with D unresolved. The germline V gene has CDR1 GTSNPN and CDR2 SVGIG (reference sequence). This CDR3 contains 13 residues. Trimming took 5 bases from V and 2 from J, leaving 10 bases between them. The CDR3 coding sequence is TGTGCCTGGGAGCGGGAAGCTGGAAACACCATATATTTT. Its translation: CAWEREAGNTIYF.

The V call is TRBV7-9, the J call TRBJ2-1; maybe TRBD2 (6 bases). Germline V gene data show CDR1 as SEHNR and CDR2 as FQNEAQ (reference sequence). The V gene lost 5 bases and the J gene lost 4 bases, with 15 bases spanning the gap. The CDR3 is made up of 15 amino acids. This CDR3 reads CASSHSWGDYNEQFF. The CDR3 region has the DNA TGTGCCAGCAGCCATAGTTGGGGGGATTACAATGAGCAGTTCTTC.

The CDR3 DNA follows: TGTGCCAGCAGTTTTAGGACAGGGATCCACAATGAGCAGTTCTTC. Residues: CASSFRTGIHNEQFF. This rearrangement joins TRBV12-3 or TRBV12-4 to TRBJ2-1, with 8 nucleotides matching TRBD1. The CDR3 length is 15 residues. Trimming removed 3 bases from V and 5 bases from J; junction bases left unmatched: 6.